The 27 T cell receptor beta chains presented below share a single source sample, sequenced in a study of control samples from healthy donors and cancer patients (dated by TCRdb to the early 2020s). The method behind the library was the immunoSEQ multiplex PCR assay. TCRdb retrieved this table from immuneACCESS and kept in-frame rearrangements only. Not all clones are present; in checked studies, unresolved V genes account for under half, and no reason is known for the remainder. Here the sample has 210,000 or so clones; about 90% occur a single time. Approximately 1.8% of the sample comes from the top ten. The sequencing sample was made of blood. The receptors derive from a man younger than 40 in good health.

The chain employs TRBV18 and TRBJ2-3; D possibly corresponds to TRBD2 (6 bases). This CDR3 has 14 residues. V lost 0 bases and J 6 bases, leaving 10 bases between the germline ends. From germline, CDR1 is KGHSH and CDR2 LQKENI. The chain's CDR3 is CASSPPRLGDTQYF. The CDR3 nucleotides are TGTGCCAGCTCACCACCGAGACTAGGGGATACGCAGTATTTT.

This chain joins TRBV7-9 and TRBJ1-4; 7 bases match TRBD1. The V segment lost 0 bases and the J segment 0 bases; nucleotides outside the gene matches: 1. The CDR3 has 16 residues. Germline CDR1 reads SEHNR; CDR2 reads FQNEAQ (reference sequence). The CDR3 loop reads CASSLAGTATNEKLFF. The CDR3 DNA reads TGTGCCAGCAGCTTAGCGGGGACAGCAACTAATGAAAAACTGTTTTTT.

In this sample, this clone turned up once. The CDR3 sequence is CASSMDYLTTDTQYF. CDR3 sequence (DNA): TGTGCCAGTAGTATGGACTACCTGACCACAGATACGCAGTATTTT. The chain joins TRBV19 to TRBJ2-3, with D perhaps matching TRBD2 (6 bases). The V end was cut by 3 bases, the J end by 2 bases, with 12 bases between. The CDR3 spans 15 residues. Germline CDR1 and CDR2: LNHDA and SQIVND (reference sequence).

This clone has just one count. The CDR3 is CASSLVYGTDTQYF. The CDR3 bases are TGTGCCAGCAGTTTGGTCTACGGCACAGATACGCAGTATTTT. This sequence joins TRBV28 and TRBJ2-3; no definite D call. Per the germline V gene, CDR1 is MDHEN and CDR2 is SYDVKM. CDR3 length equals 14 residues. V shed 3 bases and J shed 1 base, with 8 bases lying between them.

V and J are TRBV14 and TRBJ2-1; TRBD2 matches 8 bases. The CDR3 runs 19 residues. V gave up 1 base and J gave up 4 bases; unmatched junction bases: 15. The germline V gene encodes CDR1 SGHDN and CDR2 FVKESK. CDR3 sequence: CASSQGPSQRGINYNEQFF. CDR3 in DNA: TGTGCCAGCAGCCAAGGCCCCAGTCAGCGGGGGATTAATTACAATGAGCAGTTCTTC.

This rearrangement joins TRBV6-5 to TRBJ2-3; 8 nucleotides agree with TRBD2. After removal of 2 bases from V and 0 bases from J, the junction contained 4 bases not matched to a gene. The germline gives CDR1 MNHEY, CDR2 SVGAGI. The CDR3 covers 16 residues. In DNA, the CDR3 is TGTGCCAGCAGTTACAAATCGGGGGGGAGCACAGATACGCAGTATTTT. This sequence encodes CASSYKSGGSTDTQYF.

This chain joins TRBV13 and TRBJ2-4; 9 bases align to TRBD2. From germline, CDR1 is PRHDT and CDR2 FYEKMQ (reference sequence). The CDR3 contains 20 residues. The V gene end was trimmed by 5 bases and the J gene end by 0 bases; junction bases not matched to a gene: 17. The CDR3: CASSGWGALAGGVAKNIQYF. The CDR3 nucleotides are TGTGCCAGCAGCGGCTGGGGCGCGCTGGCGGGGGGGGTAGCCAAAAACATTCAGTACTTC. Full variable domain (remainder filled in from reference TRBV13 and TRBJ2-4): AAGVIQSPRHLIKEKRETATLKCYPIPRHDTVYWYQQGPGQDPQFLISFYEKMQSDKGSIPDRFSAQQFSDYHSELNMSSLELGDSALYFCASSGWGALAGGVAKNIQYFGAGTRLSVL.

The chain combines TRBV13 with TRBJ1-5; D gene ambiguous. Germline values: CDR1 PRHDT, CDR2 FYEKMQ (reference sequence). V was trimmed by 0 bases and J by 14 bases, leaving 11 bases between them. The CDR3 has 12 residues. Here the CDR3 reads CASSLGNGYKHF. DNA of the CDR3: TGTGCCAGCAGCTTAGGTAACGGTTATAAGCATTTT.

The chain links TRBV28 to TRBJ1-5; 7 bases agree with TRBD1. CDR1 and CDR2 (germline): MDHEN, SYDVKM. The length of the CDR3 is 14 residues. The ends lost 3 bases at V and 4 bases at J; junction bases unmatched: 3. In DNA form, the CDR3 reads TGTGCCAGCAGTTTGGGACAGCTTAATCAGCCCCAGCATTTT. It translates to CASSLGQLNQPQHF. The whole variable domain, filled in from reference TRBV28 and TRBJ1-5, reads DVKVTQSSRYLVKRTGEKVFLECVQDMDHENMFWYRQDPGLGLRLIYFSYDVKMKEKGDIPEGYSVSREKKERFSLILESASTNQTSMYLCASSLGQLNQPQHFGDGTRLSIL.

The V and J genes are TRBV27 and TRBJ1-2; 9 nucleotides agree with TRBD1. The trim removed 6 bases at V and 2 bases at J, leaving 7 bases unmatched. CDR3 size: 15 residues. CDR1 is MNHEY, CDR2 SMNVEV, per germline (reference sequence). CDR3 DNA sequence: TGTGCCAGCAGGAGATCCGGGACAGGGAACTATGGCTACACCTTC. This translates into CASRRSGTGNYGYTF.

This clone was observed a single time. This chain joins TRBV12-5 and TRBJ1-3; 7 bases are a match to TRBD1. The CDR3 runs 14 residues. Germline V gene sequence: CDR1 LGHNT, CDR2 FRNRAP. After removal of 6 bases from V and 2 bases from J, the junction contained 4 bases not matched to a gene. This CDR3 reads CASGRTGAGNTIYF. The CDR3 DNA reads TGTGCTAGTGGCCGGACAGGAGCTGGAAACACCATATATTTT.

The chain carries TRBV27 and TRBJ1-3, with D unresolved. The V gene's germline CDR1 is MNHEY and CDR2 SMNVEV (reference sequence). The CDR3 runs 16 residues. The V gene lost 5 bases and the J gene lost 0 bases, with 14 bases spanning the gap. CDR3 sequence (DNA): TGTGCCAGCAGTCCAGTCGGGCAGAACTCTGGAAACACCATATATTTT. Amino acids: CASSPVGQNSGNTIYF.

This chain uses TRBV5-1 with TRBJ2-4, with TRBD2 matching 8 bases. Looked up from germline, CDR1 is SGHRS and CDR2 is YFSETQ. This CDR3 is 16 amino acids long. V trimming: 1 base; J trimming: 8 bases; junction bases outside the gene matches: 11. CDR3 loop: CASSLLEGLVGYIQYF. CDR3 DNA: TGCGCCAGCAGCTTGTTAGAGGGACTAGTTGGTTACATTCAGTACTTC.

The chain carries TRBV5-4 and TRBJ1-2, with 7 bases identical to TRBD1. V gave up 1 base and J gave up 8 bases; unmatched junction bases: 5. The CDR3 has 13 amino acids. The germline V gene encodes CDR1 SGHNT and CDR2 YYREEE (reference sequence). The CDR3 nucleotides are TGTGCCAGCAGCTTGTCAGGGGGACCGGGCTACACCTTC. It encodes CASSLSGGPGYTF. Complete variable domain (other parts from reference TRBV5-4 and TRBJ1-2): ETGVTQSPTHLIKTRGQQVTLRCSSQSGHNTVSWYQQALGQGPQFIFQYYREEENGRGNFPPRFSGLQFPNYSSELNVNALELDDSALYLCASSLSGGPGYTFGSGTRLTVV.

The chain carries TRBV15 and TRBJ1-2; D remains unclear. Per the germline V gene, CDR1 is LNHNV and CDR2 is YYDKDF (reference sequence). The CDR3 is made up of 16 amino acids. V was clipped by 4 bases and J by 1 base, with 16 bases between them. The CDR3 nucleotides are TGTGCCACCAGCACCCCTGAGAGTACCAGTAACTATGGCTACACCTTC. Translating gives CATSTPESTSNYGYTF. Variable domain in full (rest from reference TRBV15 and TRBJ1-2): DAMVIQNPRYQVTQFGKPVTLSCSQTLNHNVMYWYQQKSSQAPKLLFHYYDKDFNNEADTPDNFQSRRPNTSFCFLDIRSPGLGDTAMYLCATSTPESTSNYGYTFGSGTRLTVV.

The chain couples TRBV6-6 to TRBJ1-1; TRBD1 agrees at 10 bases. The CDR3 runs 14 residues. V lost 5 bases, J lost 3 bases, and 3 bases stayed unmatched. From germline, CDR1 is MNHNY and CDR2 SVGAGI (reference sequence). The CDR3 DNA is TGTGCCAGCAGTCAGGGACAGGGGTACACTGAAGCTTTCTTT. It yields the protein CASSQGQGYTEAFF.

The table lists this clone with a count of one. This chain uses TRBV9 with TRBJ2-3; 8 positions agree with TRBD1. The CDR3 runs to 16 residues. V trimming: 0 bases; J trimming: 1 base; junction bases outside the gene matches: 4. Germline values: CDR1 SGDLS, CDR2 YYNGEE. The CDR3 coding sequence is TGTGCCAGCAGCGTAGCAAAGGACAGGGGCACAGATACGCAGTATTTT. Amino acids: CASSVAKDRGTDTQYF.

The chain recombines TRBV19 with TRBJ2-2, with D perhaps matching TRBD1 (5 bases). CDR1 and CDR2 from the germline V gene are LNHDA and SQIVND (reference sequence). The CDR3 is made up of 12 amino acids. V was trimmed by 8 bases and J by 4 bases, leaving 8 bases between them. CDR3 nucleotides: TGTGCCAGTCAGGGTACCACCGGGGAGCTGTTTTTT. This sequence encodes CASQGTTGELFF. The complete variable domain, with remaining parts taken from reference TRBV19 and TRBJ2-2, reads DGGITQSPKYLFRKEGQNVTLSCEQNLNHDAMYWYRQDPGQGLRLIYYSQIVNDFQKGDIAEGYSVSREKKESFPLTVTSAQKNPTAFYLCASQGTTGELFFGEGSRLTVL.

DNA for the CDR3: TGTGCCAGCAGTTACCAAACTATAGACTCTAACTACGAGCAGTACTTC. It is translated as CASSYQTIDSNYEQYF. The chain carries TRBV6-6 and TRBJ2-7; no clear D. This CDR3 is built from 16 residues. Germline loops: CDR1 MNHNY, CDR2 SVGAGI (reference sequence). Trimming left V 2 bases short and J 3 bases short, with 17 bases between.

This sequence joins TRBV3-1 (or the pseudogene TRBV3-2) and TRBJ1-3; D is undetermined. The CDR3 runs to 14 residues. V lost 6 bases and J 0 bases, leaving 9 bases between the germline ends. Germline CDR1 is LGHDT and CDR2 is YNNKEL (reference sequence). CDR3 amino acids: CASRRESSGNTIYF. The CDR3 DNA reads TGTGCCAGCAGACGGGAGTCCTCTGGAAACACCATATATTTT.

The chain uses TRBV6-1 and TRBJ1-5; D gene uncertain. Looked up from germline, CDR1 is MNHNS and CDR2 is SASEGT. Trimming removed 3 bases at V and 7 bases at J, with 7 bases between. This CDR3 is 12 amino acids long. The CDR3 here is CASSESGQPQHF. The CDR3 DNA follows: TGTGCCAGCAGTGAGAGTGGGCAGCCCCAGCATTTT.

The chain joins TRBV6-5 to TRBJ1-1, with a weak D call TRBD1 (5 bases). V shed 0 bases and J shed 5 bases, with 13 bases lying between them. Germline loops: CDR1 MNHEY, CDR2 SVGAGI. The CDR3 spans 15 residues. The DNA for the CDR3 is TGTGCCAGCAGTTACTCAGGTCGGGGGGGGACTGAAGCTTTCTTT. This codes for CASSYSGRGGTEAFF.

This clone was recorded only once. This CDR3 is CSARDWGTGQETQYF. The CDR3 DNA reads as TGCAGTGCTCGTGATTGGGGGACGGGACAAGAGACCCAGTACTTC. The chain has TRBV20-1 and TRBJ2-5; possibly TRBD1 or TRBD2 for D (5 bases each). The CDR3 covers 15 residues. Trimming took 5 bases from V and 2 from J, leaving 18 bases between them. Germline V gene lookup returns CDR1 DFQATT and CDR2 SNEGSKA (reference sequence).

The chain combines TRBV7-6 with TRBJ1-1; D is perhaps TRBD1 (5 bases). Germline CDR1 is SGHVS and CDR2 is FNYEAQ. The CDR3 is made up of 15 amino acids. V lost 4 bases to trimming and J lost 2 bases, with 14 bases between them. In nucleotides, the CDR3 is TGTGCCAGCAGCTCAAAGCGGACACCTAACACTGAAGCTTTCTTT. Encoded protein: CASSSKRTPNTEAFF.

V and J are TRBV12-3 or TRBV12-4 and TRBJ1-2; D gene ambiguous. This CDR3 is built from 13 residues. V lost 2 bases and J lost 2, with 6 bases in between. The CDR3 sequence is CASSLQLNYGYTF. CDR3 nucleotides: TGTGCCAGCAGTTTACAGCTAAACTATGGCTACACCTTC.

This clone was seen just once. This sequence joins TRBV19 and TRBJ1-2; D is uncertain. The CDR3 contains 13 residues. V shed 4 bases and J shed 7 bases, with 13 bases lying between them. Germline V gene sequence: CDR1 LNHDA, CDR2 SQIVND (reference sequence). CDR3 residues: CASSTTSALGYTF. CDR3 nucleotide sequence: TGTGCCAGTAGTACTACAAGCGCCCTTGGCTACACCTTC.

The rearrangement uses TRBV30 and TRBJ1-5; D is unresolved. The germline V gene encodes CDR1 GTSNPN and CDR2 SVGIG (reference sequence). The CDR3 runs 12 residues. Between the trimmed V and J ends, which lost 2 bases and 2 bases, there was a span of 4 bases. The CDR3 sequence is CAWSLGNQPQHF. In DNA, the CDR3 is TGTGCCTGGAGTCTGGGCAATCAGCCCCAGCATTTT.